This passage covers 10 T cell receptor beta chains from one sample sequenced in a study of cytomegalovirus exposure and HLA in healthy donors. The PCR had 60 Vbeta and 13 Jbeta primers. The data were produced by immunoSEQ multiplex PCR, yet TCRdb's version contains in-frame clones alone and is incomplete. Of 60,000 to 70,000 clones in the sample, around 78% are singletons; the top ten hold 5.5% to 7.5%. Sequencing was done on a sample of PBMCs. These receptors originate from a man aged 50-60 years in good health and CMV-seronegative.

The chain recombines TRBV9 with TRBJ2-1; D perhaps matches TRBD1 (6 bases). V was trimmed by 4 bases and J by 10 bases, leaving 18 bases between them. CDR3 length: 14 residues. Germline CDR1 reads SGDLS; CDR2 reads YYNGEE. The CDR3 DNA reads as TGTGCCAGCAGCCCGGGACACACCGAAAGAGAGCAGTTCTTC. Its translation is CASSPGHTEREQFF. The whole variable domain, filled in from reference TRBV9 and TRBJ2-1, reads DSGVTQTPKHLITATGQRVTLRCSPRSGDLSVYWYQQSLDQGLQFLIQYYNGEERAKGNILERFSAQQFPDLHSELNLSSLELGDSALYFCASSPGHTEREQFFGPGTRLTVL.

The chain uses TRBV9 and TRBJ1-1, with 7 bases that match TRBD1. V lost 3 bases, J lost 4 bases, and 9 bases stayed unmatched. The CDR3 is 15 residues long. The germline V gene encodes CDR1 SGDLS and CDR2 YYNGEE. The CDR3 reads CASSEKDRVFTEAFF. The CDR3 bases are TGTGCCAGCAGCGAAAAAGACAGGGTATTCACTGAAGCTTTCTTT.

V usage is TRBV19 and J usage is TRBJ2-1, with 7 bases that match TRBD1. The CDR3 is 12 residues long. The germline CDR1 and CDR2 sequences are LNHDA and SQIVND (reference sequence). CDR3 bases: TGTGCGACAGGGATGGGCTACAATGAGCAGTTCTTC. This encodes CATGMGYNEQFF.

The chain couples TRBV7-9 to TRBJ2-5; a possible D gene is TRBD2 (5 bases). The CDR3 spans 13 residues. Germline V gene lookup returns CDR1 SEHNR and CDR2 FQNEAQ (reference sequence). V was pared by 3 bases and J by 5 bases, with 10 bases between. The CDR3 DNA reads as TGTGCCAGCAGCTTTGGACTGGGGGAGACCCAGTACTTC. It codes for CASSFGLGETQYF.

The V gene is TRBV6-5, the J gene TRBJ2-5, with D possibly matching TRBD2 (5 bases). V lost 5 bases and J lost 2, with 15 bases in between. From germline, CDR1 is MNHEY and CDR2 SVGAGI. The CDR3 sequence is 15 residues long. The CDR3 DNA follows: TGTGCCAGCAGTACACGTTCGGGCGGGCAAGAGACCCAGTACTTC. Amino acids: CASSTRSGGQETQYF.

The chain carries TRBV29-1 and TRBJ1-1; tentative D call: TRBD1 (6 bases). CDR1 and CDR2 (germline): SQVTM, ANQGSEA. V was pared by 5 bases and J by 1 base, with 11 bases between. The CDR3 extends over 13 amino acids. This CDR3 is CSVPGHKNTEAFF. The CDR3 nucleotides are TGCAGCGTTCCGGGACACAAGAACACTGAAGCTTTCTTT.

This clone was seen a handful of times. The chain links TRBV27 to TRBJ1-1; TRBD1 might be the D (5 bases). The germline V gene has CDR1 MNHEY and CDR2 SMNVEV (reference sequence). This CDR3 has 16 amino acids. Trimming cost V 3 bases and J 1 base, with 15 bases left between them. The CDR3 protein is CASSFLYYGGNTEAFF. In nucleotides, the CDR3 is TGTGCCAGCAGTTTTTTATATTACGGGGGGAACACTGAAGCTTTCTTT.

The CDR3 bases are TGTGCCAGCAGTGAATTTGAGGAGGGAGGTGGCTACACCTTC. Its protein product is CASSEFEEGGGYTF. The J gene is TRBJ1-2, the V gene TRBV6-1; D not resolved. The CDR3 totals 14 residues. CDR1 MNHNS and CDR2 SASEGT come from the germline V gene. The V gene lost 2 bases and the J gene lost 7 bases, with 14 bases spanning the gap.

The V gene is TRBV18, the J gene TRBJ1-3; perhaps TRBD1 as D (6 bases). Looked up from germline, CDR1 is KGHSH and CDR2 is LQKENI. With 3 bases removed from V and 0 bases from J, the gap between germline ends came to 9 bases. CDR3 length equals 15 residues. Here the CDR3 reads CASSPDRLSGNTIYF. The DNA of the CDR3 is TGTGCCAGCTCACCCGACAGGCTCTCTGGAAACACCATATATTTT.

This clone was observed a single time. At one of its ends the junction is not consistent with the germline gene, which may arise from a read error. This rearrangement joins TRBV28 to TRBJ1-1, with a tentative D call TRBD1 (5 bases). This CDR3 region has 12 residues. Per germline, CDR1 MDHEN and CDR2 SYDVKM. CDR3 sequence (DNA): TGTGCCAGCAGCCCTCTGGCGGGGCTCATCTCTTTT. Protein sequence: CASSPLAGLISF. Full variable domain (remainder filled in from reference TRBV28 and TRBJ1-1): DVKVTQSSRYLVKRTGEKVFLECVQDMDHENMFWYRQDPGLGLRLIYFSYDVKMKEKGDIPEGYSVSREKKERFSLILESASTNQTSMYLCASSPLAGLISFGQGTRLTVV.